Shown below are 23 T cell receptor beta chains from a single sample sequenced in a study of preoperative IRX-2 immunotherapy in early breast cancer. Treatment indicated: preoperative locoregional IRX-2 cytokine immunotherapy. Data came from immunoSEQ multiplex PCR; TCRdb stores just in-frame clones and leaves some out. The data show roughly 25,000 clones, with around 95% seen just once and around 15% held by the top ten. Here the sequenced sample was tumor tissue, taken after IRX-2 immunotherapy. These receptors all come from a human donor with breast cancer.

This chain joins TRBV28 and TRBJ1-2; D gene unclear. Germline V gene data show CDR1 as MDHEN and CDR2 as SYDVKM. V was cut by 5 bases and J by 7 bases, with 29 bases left in between. This CDR3 is 18 amino acids long. The CDR3: CASSPHAPVGLSYSGYTF. The CDR3 DNA sequence: TGTGCCAGCAGTCCCCATGCCCCCGTGGGATTATCATACTCTGGCTACACCTTC.

The chain recombines TRBV6-1 with TRBJ1-2; no definite D call. The CDR3 loop spans 11 amino acids. Per the germline V gene, CDR1 is MNHNS and CDR2 is SASEGT. V lost 6 bases and J lost 0, with 2 bases in between. The CDR3 nucleotides are TGTGCCAGCAGGACTAACTATGGCTACACCTTC. It encodes CASRTNYGYTF.

V gene TRBV5-6 combines with J gene TRBJ2-3; no definite D call. V was cut by 0 bases and J by 10 bases, with 15 bases left in between. CDR3 size: 14 residues. Germline CDR1 SGHDT, CDR2 YYEEEE. CDR3 in amino acids: CASSLVDRQLAQYF. CDR3 DNA sequence: TGTGCCAGCAGCTTGGTGGATCGGCAATTGGCGCAGTATTTT.

The rearrangement uses TRBV4-2 and TRBJ2-3; D gene ambiguous. This CDR3 is built from 16 residues. V was clipped by 0 bases and J by 2 bases, with 12 bases between them. CDR1 and CDR2 from the germline V gene are LGHNA and YNFKEQ. The CDR3 DNA reads TGTGCCAGCAGCCAAGATCCGACGTTACCCACAGATACGCAGTATTTT. Its translation is CASSQDPTLPTDTQYF.

The gene calls are TRBV2 and TRBJ1-1, with a weak D call TRBD1 (5 bases). Germline lookup yields CDR1 SNHLY and CDR2 FYNNEI. Trimming cost V 7 bases and J 2 bases, with 11 bases left between them. The CDR3 length is 13 residues. The CDR3 DNA sequence: TGTGCCAGCATGACAGAACAAAACACTGAAGCTTTCTTT. It specifies CASMTEQNTEAFF.

The sample holds a few counts of this clone. The V call is TRBV9, the J call TRBJ1-2; no clear D gene. CDR1 and CDR2 from the germline V gene are SGDLS and YYNGEE. This CDR3 region has 16 residues. V shed 3 bases and J shed 2 bases, with 17 bases lying between them. The CDR3 loop reads CASSALDRHINYGYTF. CDR3 nucleotide sequence: TGTGCCAGCAGCGCATTGGACCGACACATCAACTATGGCTACACCTTC.

This chain connects TRBV5-1 to TRBJ2-3, with 15 bases matching TRBD2. CDR1 is SGHRS, CDR2 YFSETQ, per germline. The CDR3 has 17 amino acids. Trimming removed 0 bases from V and 7 bases from J; junction bases left unmatched: 6. CDR3 protein: CASSLAGLAGGLNTQYF. CDR3 DNA sequence: TGCGCCAGCAGCTTGGCCGGACTAGCGGGAGGGCTCAATACGCAGTATTTT.

The genes are TRBV19 and TRBJ2-2; 7 bases map to TRBD2. The junction had 18 bases not matched to a gene; V was cut back by 5 bases and J by 3 bases. CDR3 length: 19 amino acids. The germline V gene encodes CDR1 LNHDA and CDR2 SQIVND (reference sequence). The CDR3 reads CASSPPLVGREAYTGELFF. CDR3 DNA: TGTGCCAGTAGTCCCCCCCTTGTGGGGAGGGAGGCCTACACCGGGGAGCTGTTTTTT.

This sequence joins TRBV7-9 and TRBJ2-3; D is undetermined. Germline CDR1 and CDR2: SEHNR and FQNEAQ (reference sequence). The CDR3 sequence is 11 residues long. Trimming cost V 7 bases and J 14 bases, with 16 bases left between them. This chain's CDR3 is CASTRIGSTYF. DNA of the CDR3: TGTGCCAGCACTAGGATAGGAAGTACGTATTTT.

The chain recombines TRBV7-3 with TRBJ2-7; possibly TRBD1 or TRBD2 for D (6 bases each). With 2 bases removed from V and 3 bases from J, the gap between germline ends came to 8 bases. Germline V gene data show CDR1 as SGHTA and CDR2 as FQGTGA. The CDR3 loop spans 13 amino acids. The CDR3 sequence: CASSLGGHYEQYF. The CDR3 DNA sequence: TGTGCCAGCAGCTTAGGGGGGCACTACGAGCAGTACTTC.

This clone has just one count. The V gene is TRBV7-2, the J gene TRBJ2-7; 14 bases fit TRBD2. The CDR3 has 18 amino acids. Germline values: CDR1 SGHTA, CDR2 FQGNSA. V shed 4 bases and J 3 bases; nucleotides not matched to a gene: 11. The CDR3 region has the DNA TGTGCCAGCAGCTCCCCAGGGACTAGCGGGGGAGATTTCTACGAGCAGTACTTC. Translation gives CASSSPGTSGGDFYEQYF.

CDR3 amino acids: CASSPQTGASYNEQFF. CDR3 bases: TGCGCCAGCAGCCCCCAGACAGGGGCCTCCTACAATGAGCAGTTCTTC. V is TRBV5-1 and J is TRBJ2-1; TRBD1 agrees at 8 bases. The CDR3 is made up of 16 amino acids. The germline V gene encodes CDR1 SGHRS and CDR2 YFSETQ. Trimming cost V 4 bases and J 0 bases; bases outside gene matches: 6.

The chain links TRBV13 to TRBJ1-2; 10 bases are shared with TRBD1. V shed 6 bases, J shed 1 base, and the junction held 20 bases outside the gene matches. This CDR3 contains 20 residues. The germline V gene has CDR1 PRHDT and CDR2 FYEKMQ (reference sequence). CDR3: CASSLEGPPDRGWSNYGYTF. The CDR3, as DNA: TGTGCCAGCAGTCTAGAGGGCCCCCCGGACAGGGGGTGGAGTAACTATGGCTACACCTTC.

The CDR3 spells CASSHLEEAGGLGDTQYF. Written as DNA, the CDR3 is TGTGCCAGCAGCCACCTGGAGGAAGCGGGAGGGTTGGGGGATACGCAGTATTTT. V is TRBV4-2 and J is TRBJ2-3, with 10 bases identical to TRBD2. From germline, CDR1 is LGHNA and CDR2 YNFKEQ. There are 18 residues in the CDR3. The ends lost 3 bases at V and 6 bases at J; junction bases unmatched: 15.

A single count supports this clone. The chain has TRBV4-1 and TRBJ1-5; D may be TRBD1 (6 bases). V shed 0 bases and J shed 16 bases, with 16 bases lying between them. Germline V CDR1 and CDR2: MGHRA, YSYEKL. The length of the CDR3 is 13 residues. The CDR3 spells CASSQEGGWARHF. The CDR3 DNA follows: TGCGCCAGCAGCCAAGAAGGGGGTTGGGCACGACATTTT.

The chain couples TRBV4-3 to TRBJ2-1, with a possible D match to TRBD1 (6 bases). The CDR3 covers 14 residues. CDR1 and CDR2 (germline): LGHNA, YSLEER. With 4 bases removed from V and 9 bases from J, the gap between germline ends came to 16 bases. The DNA for the CDR3 is TGCGCCAGCAGCCTGAACAGACAGGTTGGTGAGCAGTTCTTC. Residues: CASSLNRQVGEQFF.

This chain links TRBV7-9 with TRBJ2-7; D could derive from TRBD1 or TRBD2 (5 bases each). V gave up 0 bases and J gave up 7 bases, with 10 bases separating them. The germline V gene has CDR1 SEHNR and CDR2 FQNEAQ (reference sequence). The length of the CDR3 is 13 residues. The CDR3 loop is CASSLAGEVEQYF. The CDR3, as DNA: TGTGCCAGCAGCTTAGCGGGGGAAGTGGAGCAGTACTTC.

The V and J genes are TRBV29-1 and TRBJ2-1, with 12 positions matching TRBD2. The CDR3 spans 12 residues. CDR1 is SQVTM and CDR2 is ANQGSEA in the germline V gene. J lost 5 bases, V lost 7 bases, and 0 bases had no gene match. The CDR3: CSGLAGDNEQFF. CDR3 DNA sequence: TGCAGCGGACTAGCGGGGGACAATGAGCAGTTCTTC.

The chain links TRBV19 to TRBJ1-2; a possible D gene is TRBD1 (6 bases). Trimming took off 3 bases at V and 13 bases at J, with 18 bases between the two ends. Per germline, CDR1 LNHDA and CDR2 SQIVND (reference sequence). This CDR3 is built from 13 residues. The CDR3 DNA is TGTGCCAGTAGTATCTACAGCAGGGGATGGCGCACCTTC. It specifies CASSIYSRGWRTF.

This clone was found once. The chain joins TRBV4-1 to TRBJ2-1; D remains unclear. Trimming cost V 4 bases and J 6 bases, with 16 bases left between them. CDR1 and CDR2 from the germline V gene are MGHRA and YSYEKL. The CDR3 spans 15 residues. The CDR3, as DNA: TGCGCCAGCAGCCCCGAGTTACGATCAGTCAATGAGCAGTTCTTC. This gives the protein CASSPELRSVNEQFF.

V gene TRBV7-9 combines with J gene TRBJ2-7; possibly TRBD1 for D (6 bases). The germline V gene encodes CDR1 SEHNR and CDR2 FQNEAQ (reference sequence). The CDR3 is made up of 13 amino acids. V was shortened by 9 bases and J by 5 bases, with 17 bases between the two germline ends. CDR3: CASTRTDYHEQYF. The CDR3 DNA follows: TGTGCCAGTACCCGGACAGATTATCACGAGCAGTACTTC. Variable domain in full (rest from reference TRBV7-9 and TRBJ2-7): DTGVSQNPRHKITKRGQNVTFRCDPISEHNRLYWYRQTLGQGPEFLTYFQNEAQLEKSRLLSDRFSAERPKGSFSTLEIQRTEQGDSAMYLCASTRTDYHEQYFGPGTRLTVT.

This chain connects TRBV10-3 to TRBJ2-3; D gene uncertain. Germline-derived CDR1 and CDR2 are ENHRY and SYGVKD. The CDR3 consists of 14 residues. The V end lost 5 bases, the J end lost 4 bases, and 13 bases lay between the germline ends. CDR3 DNA: TGTGCCATCAGTACGGCGGTGTTCGCAGATACGCAGTATTTT. Its translation is CAISTAVFADTQYF.

The V call is TRBV7-3, the J call TRBJ2-2; D ambiguous. The germline V and J ends were trimmed by 5 bases and 1 base, with 14 bases remaining between them. This CDR3 is built from 16 residues. Per germline, CDR1 SGHTA and CDR2 FQGTGA. The CDR3 DNA reads TGTGCCAGCAGCCCCCGTGTCGGGCGGAACACCGGGGAGCTGTTTTTT. Residues: CASSPRVGRNTGELFF.